This note documents a single T cell receptor (beta chain) sequence. Following a re-call of the 5' RACE reads, TCRdb has one entry per CDR3 protein and lacks DNA. Its table lists roughly 450,000 distinct CDR3 sequences. The source of the sample is a study of T cells expressing NK-cell markers. The CDR3 has 15 residues. CDR1 and CDR2 from the germline V gene are SQVTM and ANQGSEA. The source of this sequence is a woman between 50 and 59 years old in good health. The material sequenced was blood T cells: a sorted CD56 or NKG2C T cell subset, CD4+ or CD8+ T cells, or bulk PBMC T cells (not recorded which). The J gene is TRBJ1-3, the V gene TRBV29-1; the TCRdb D gene call, TRBD1, has no DNA to confirm it. This CDR3 reads CSAGARTGFGNTIYF.